Listed below are T cell receptor beta chains from one sample, sequenced in a study of T-cell memory formation after mild COVID-19. In TCRdb, the 5' RACE reads were re-called with MiXCR into one record per CDR3 protein. This sample has hundreds of thousands of distinct CDR3 sequences; roughly 18% occur once, and the top ten carry about 12%. The sequencing sample was made of PBMCs or a T cell subset sorted from them (not recorded which). These receptors originate from an adult woman who had mild COVID-19 (a few samples of this study predate the infection). Cell type and time point are not known. Both conserved end residues are part of each CDR3. The D gene is left open where the match is weak. Expanded clones get a size class; other rows say once, few or many, or leave the size out.

J gene	clone size	D gene	V gene	CDR3 DNA	CDR3 protein
TRBJ2-3	.	TRBD2	TRBV4-1	TGCGCCAGCAGCCAACCTAGCGGGGGGTTGGTAGATACGCAGTATTTT	CASSQPSGGLVDTQYF
TRBJ1-2	.	.	TRBV4-2	TGTGCCAGCAGCAGGGACACGACAAACTATGGCTACACCTTC	CASSRDTTNYGYTF
TRBJ1-1	.	TRBD1	TRBV6-2/TRBV6-3	TGTGCCAGCAGCCATCAGACAGGGCGTCCCGGCCTAAGCACTGAAGCTTTCTTT	CASSHQTGRPGLSTEAFF
TRBJ2-3	.	TRBD2	TRBV5-6	TGTGCCAGCAGCTCGCACGGACTAGCGGGGGGGCCATTAGATACGCAGTATTTT	CASSSHGLAGGPLDTQYF
TRBJ1-1	few	TRBD1	TRBV12-3/TRBV12-4	TGTGCCAGCAGCTTACAGGGGTCGACCACTGAAGCTTTCTTT	CASSLQGSTTEAFF
TRBJ1-1	.	.	TRBV9	TGTGCCAGCAGCTCCACAGGGTCGGCTGAAGCTTTCTTT	CASSSTGSAEAFF
TRBJ1-1	.	TRBD1	TRBV29-1	TGCAGCGCCTTCGGACAGGGTGATCCTGAAGCTTTCTTT	CSAFGQGDPEAFF
TRBJ1-1	.	TRBD1	TRBV7-6	TGTGCCAGCAGCTTCCGGGACAGCTCGTTTGTGTCTTCAGAGAACACTGAAGCTTTCTTT	CASSFRDSSFVSSENTEAFF
TRBJ2-1	many	TRBD1	TRBV27	TGTGCCAGCAGTTCCGGACAGGGGAGAAGTGAGCAGTTCTTC	CASSSGQGRSEQFF
TRBJ2-5	.	.	TRBV29-1	TGCAGCGGTCAAGGCTCCCTCCGAGAGACCCAGTACTTC	CSGQGSLRETQYF
TRBJ2-7	few	.	TRBV19	TGTGCCAGTACCCCATCGGGCAGCTTCTACGAGCAGTACTTC	CASTPSGSFYEQYF
TRBJ1-1	.	.	TRBV12-3/TRBV12-4	TGTGCCAGCAGTTTAGAGAGGGAAGCTTTCTTT	CASSLEREAFF
TRBJ1-1	few	.	TRBV19	TGTGCCAGTAGAGATTTGGGGGTAGCTGAAGCTTTCTTT	CASRDLGVAEAFF
TRBJ2-2	many	.	TRBV7-2	TGTGCCAGCAGCCGTACCCGATGGGAGAGCGGGGAGCTGTTTTTT	CASSRTRWESGELFF
TRBJ2-7	many	.	TRBV10-3	TGTGCCATCAGTGGGGCCTACGAGCAGTACTTC	CAISGAYEQYF
TRBJ2-1	.	.	TRBV11-3	TGTGCCAGCCAAAGGGTGGCGGGAAATTACAATGAGCAGTTCTTC	CASQRVAGNYNEQFF
TRBJ2-7	.	TRBD1	TRBV7-9	TGTGCCAGCAGCAGGACAGGGGCGCCTTGGGAGCAGTACTTC	CASSRTGAPWEQYF
TRBJ2-1	few	TRBD2	TRBV18	TGTGCCAGCTCGGGCAGGACTAGCGGCTACAATGAGCAGTTCTTC	CASSGRTSGYNEQFF
TRBJ2-3	few	.	TRBV9	TGTGCCAGCAGCGTAGGGGGTGGAACCACAGATACGCAGTATTTT	CASSVGGGTTDTQYF
TRBJ2-1	few	.	TRBV5-1	TGCGCCAGCAGCTTGGAAGGCAGTCACAATGAGCAGTTCTTC	CASSLEGSHNEQFF
TRBJ2-5	.	.	TRBV24-1	TGTGCCACCAGTGATTCAGGGGAGACGACCCAGTACTTC	CATSDSGETTQYF
TRBJ2-3	many	.	TRBV7-6	TGTGCCAGCAGCGCTAGGCCGATGGGGGGCTTCAGCACAGATACGCAGTATTTT	CASSARPMGGFSTDTQYF
TRBJ2-7	many	.	TRBV14	TGTGCCAGCAGCCAGAGAGCCGACGTCCCGCCTAAATACGAGCAGTACTTC	CASSQRADVPPKYEQYF
TRBJ2-1	many	TRBD2	TRBV14	TGTGCCAGCAGCCCTCCCCCACGGTCGAGAGCGGGGGACAATGAGCAGTTCTTC	CASSPPPRSRAGDNEQFF
TRBJ2-5	.	.	TRBV2	TGTGCCAGCAGTGGTTTGGTCAGCCCACAAGAGACCCAGTACTTC	CASSGLVSPQETQYF
TRBJ1-6	.	.	TRBV19	TGTGCCAGTACTCCCATGGGAGCATATAATTCACCCCTCCACTTT	CASTPMGAYNSPLHF
TRBJ2-1	.	TRBD2	TRBV7-9	TGTGCCAGCAGCCATTTAGCGGGAGTCCCCCATGAGCAGTTCTTC	CASSHLAGVPHEQFF
TRBJ1-4	few	.	TRBV12-3/TRBV12-4	TGTGCCAGCAGTTCCCGGGCCGGGCCTGAAAAACTGTTTTTT	CASSSRAGPEKLFF
TRBJ2-7	.	TRBD1	TRBV6-2/TRBV6-3	TGTGCCAGCACCCGACAGGGCCGCCCGTACGAGCAGTACTTC	CASTRQGRPYEQYF
TRBJ2-3	few	.	TRBV20-1	TGCAGTGCTAGGCTGTCCGGAGATACGCAGTATTTT	CSARLSGDTQYF
TRBJ2-7	.	.	TRBV4-3	TGCGCCAGCAGCCAAGAACCCCCCGCAGGGTCCTACGAGCAGTACTTC	CASSQEPPAGSYEQYF
TRBJ2-2	few	TRBD2	TRBV7-3	TGTGCCAGCAGCCCGCCGGGACTACGCACCGGGGAGCTGTTTTTT	CASSPPGLRTGELFF
TRBJ1-4	.	.	TRBV20-1	TGCAGTGCCGAGGGCGGCGGAGATGAAAAACTGTTTTTT	CSAEGGGDEKLFF
TRBJ1-5	.	.	TRBV7-2	TGTGCCAGCAGCTTTTGGAGCAATCAGCCCCAGCATTTT	CASSFWSNQPQHF
TRBJ1-2	.	TRBD1	TRBV3-1	TGTGCCAGCAGCTCATGGACAGGGGGCCGGGCGGGCTACACCTTC	CASSSWTGGRAGYTF
TRBJ2-1	many	TRBD2	TRBV18	TGTGCCAGCTCACCAACTAGCGGGATTTACAATGAGCAGTTCTTC	CASSPTSGIYNEQFF
TRBJ2-3	.	TRBD2	TRBV7-3	TGTGCCAGCAGCTCTAGCGGGAATACGCAGTATTTT	CASSSSGNTQYF
TRBJ1-5	few	.	TRBV20-1	TGCAGTGCTACGATGGGGGATCAGCCCCAGCATTTT	CSATMGDQPQHF
TRBJ1-1	.	.	TRBV24-1	TGTGCCACCAGTGATGAGACATCCAGAGCTTTCTTT	CATSDETSRAFF
TRBJ2-5	.	.	TRBV3-1	TGTGCCAGCAGCATGATTACGGGAGAGACCCAGTACTTC	CASSMITGETQYF
TRBJ1-5	many	.	TRBV9	TGTGCCAGCAGCGTAGCTGGGGAGGGCCAGCCCCAGCATTTT	CASSVAGEGQPQHF
TRBJ1-1	.	.	TRBV4-1	TGCGCCAGCAGCCAAGATCTGACCAACAAAGCTTTCTTT	CASSQDLTNKAFF
TRBJ1-2	few	TRBD1	TRBV7-9	TGTGCCAGCAGTACCTTAGAAACAGGGGGCAATGGCTACACCTTC	CASSTLETGGNGYTF
TRBJ2-5	.	TRBD1	TRBV19	TGTGCCAGTAGTGGGAACAGGGGACAAGAGACCCAGTACTTC	CASSGNRGQETQYF
TRBJ2-1	.	TRBD2	TRBV12-3/TRBV12-4	TGTGCCAGCAGTACCGGACTAGCGCCCAATGAGCAGTTCTTC	CASSTGLAPNEQFF
TRBJ1-1	few	.	TRBV2	TGTGCCAGCAGTGAACTGGACCTGAACACTGAAGCTTTCTTT	CASSELDLNTEAFF
TRBJ2-3	many	.	TRBV2	TGTGCCAGCAACCCCCGGTCTAGCACAGATACGCAGTATTTT	CASNPRSSTDTQYF
TRBJ2-1	.	.	TRBV5-4	TGTGCCAGCAGCCCCTCTGGGGGGATCTATGAGCAGTTCTTC	CASSPSGGIYEQFF
TRBJ2-1	.	.	TRBV15	TGTGCCACCAGCAGGCGGGGCGGGTTCGACAATGAGCAGTTCTTC	CATSRRGGFDNEQFF
TRBJ2-1	many	.	TRBV29-1	TGCAGCGTTGAAACAGCAACCCACAATGAGCAGTTCTTC	CSVETATHNEQFF
TRBJ2-1	many	TRBD2	TRBV18	TGTGCCAGCTCAGCCAGCCCGGGACTAGCGGTGGGAGATAGCTCCTACAATGAGCAGTTCTTC	CASSASPGLAVGDSSYNEQFF
TRBJ2-5	.	TRBD1	TRBV7-7	TGTGCCAGCAGACCCGGGACAGGGACGGTAGAGACCCAGTACTTC	CASRPGTGTVETQYF
TRBJ2-3	.	.	TRBV5-1	TGCGCCAGCAGCTTGGCCGGGGGGCTCACAGATACGCAGTATTTT	CASSLAGGLTDTQYF
TRBJ2-7	few	.	TRBV27	TGTGCCAGCATGTACGGTCGGGGTCAGTCCTACGAGCAGTACTTC	CASMYGRGQSYEQYF
TRBJ2-3	.	TRBD1	TRBV30	TGTGCCCGTGGACAGGGTCCTAGCACAGATACGCAGTATTTT	CARGQGPSTDTQYF
TRBJ1-2	.	.	TRBV6-1	TGTGCCAGCAGTGAAGCGGTGAGGGTGCCTACCCAAGTAAACTATGGCTACACCTTC	CASSEAVRVPTQVNYGYTF
TRBJ1-2	.	.	TRBV12-3/TRBV12-4	TGTGCCAGCAGTCGACAGGTTGATGGCTACACCTTC	CASSRQVDGYTF
TRBJ1-2	.	.	TRBV4-3	TGCGCCAGCAGCCCCCCCCGAAGGGTTGGCTACACCTTC	CASSPPRRVGYTF